One and the same sample provided the 29 T cell receptor beta chains below, sequenced in a study of blood T cell repertoires in COVID-19. Assay: immunoSEQ multiplex PCR; the TCRdb copy retains only in-frame clones and omits some. The sample contains roughly 150,000 clones, around 73% of which appear only once. Sequences were obtained from peripheral blood. The receptor source for this set is a man in his sixties who had recovered from COVID-19.

In this sample, this clone turned up many times. The V gene is TRBV4-2, the J gene TRBJ1-3; D is perhaps TRBD1 (5 bases). V was pared by 0 bases and J by 0 bases, with 15 bases between. This CDR3 contains 18 residues. The germline gives CDR1 LGHNA, CDR2 YNFKEQ. The CDR3 loop reads CASSQDRGDPRSGNTIYF. The CDR3 DNA is TGTGCCAGCAGCCAAGATCGGGGGGACCCACGCTCTGGAAACACCATATATTTT.

This clone has only a few counts. The chain has TRBV3-1 (or the pseudogene TRBV3-2) and TRBJ2-6; D is possibly TRBD1 (6 bases). CDR3 length: 15 amino acids. CDR1 and CDR2 (germline): LGHDT, YNNKEL (reference sequence). V lost 2 bases and J lost 2, with 7 bases in between. For the CDR3, the DNA is TGTGCCAGCAGCCAACCAGGGGCTGGGGCCAACGTCCTGACTTTC. Its protein product is CASSQPGAGANVLTF.

This rearrangement joins TRBV7-2 to TRBJ2-5, with D unresolved. Trimming pared 2 bases from V and 5 bases from J, leaving 9 bases between. CDR1 is SGHTA and CDR2 is FQGNSA in the germline V gene. This CDR3 is built from 13 residues. The CDR3 DNA reads TGTGCCAGCAGCTTAAAATTGAGCGAGACCCAGTACTTC. This encodes CASSLKLSETQYF.

The genes are TRBV6-5 and TRBJ1-5; 9 nucleotides match TRBD1. Germline V gene data show CDR1 as MNHEY and CDR2 as SVGAGI. Trimming at V came to 4 bases and at J to 9 bases, leaving 10 bases not matched to a gene. CDR3 length: 15 amino acids. For the CDR3, the DNA is TGTGCCAGCAGTTTGACAGGGGGGGCCCCGTCGCCCCAGCATTTT. This sequence encodes CASSLTGGAPSPQHF.

This chain links TRBV10-2 with TRBJ1-5; no definite D call. Germline V lookup: CDR1 WSHSY, CDR2 SAAADI. The CDR3 contains 15 residues. V lost 0 bases and J lost 4, with 10 bases in between. CDR3: CASSESRQPNQPQHF. CDR3 nucleotide sequence: TGCGCCAGCAGTGAGTCGAGGCAGCCAAATCAGCCCCAGCATTTT.

The V call is TRBV28, the J call TRBJ2-1, with D hard to call. CDR1 MDHEN and CDR2 SYDVKM come from the germline V gene. The CDR3 is 11 residues long. V was trimmed by 7 bases and J by 9 bases, leaving 10 bases between them. The CDR3 DNA follows: TGTGCCAGCACCGAGCCCGGTGAGCAGTTCTTC. As protein: CASTEPGEQFF.

This clone was seen only a few times. The V gene is TRBV6-5, the J gene TRBJ1-1; D gene uncertain. Germline V gives CDR1 MNHEY, CDR2 SVGAGI. V shed 6 bases and J shed 8 bases, with 10 bases lying between them. The CDR3 length is 11 residues. CDR3 sequence reads: CASRSPGEAFF. DNA for the CDR3: TGTGCCAGCAGGAGCCCCGGGGAAGCTTTCTTT.

This rearrangement joins TRBV6-4 to TRBJ2-3, with TRBD2 matching 13 bases. J was trimmed by 10 bases and V by 8 bases; bases with no gene match: 15. Germline V gene lookup returns CDR1 MRHNA and CDR2 SNTAGT. The CDR3 contains 16 residues. CDR3 nucleotides: TGTGCCAGCGGCGAGGGGGAGACTAGCGGGAGGATTCCGCAGTATTTT. This sequence encodes CASGEGETSGRIPQYF.

V usage is TRBV7-9 and J usage is TRBJ2-5; 10 nucleotides agree with TRBD1. J was trimmed by 4 bases and V by 4 bases; bases with no gene match: 6. This CDR3 spans 15 amino acids. Germline CDR1 and CDR2: SEHNR and FQNEAQ (reference sequence). The CDR3 sequence is CASSSGTGVPETQYF. DNA of the CDR3: TGTGCCAGCAGCTCCGGGACAGGGGTACCAGAGACCCAGTACTTC.

The chain couples TRBV18 to TRBJ2-4, with D tentatively TRBD2 (5 bases). V gave up 2 bases and J gave up 8 bases, with 7 bases separating them. CDR3 length equals 12 residues. CDR1 is KGHSH and CDR2 is LQKENI in the germline V gene. CDR3 nucleotide sequence: TGTGCCAGCTCACCAACGGGGTACATTCAGTACTTC. Amino acids: CASSPTGYIQYF.

V usage is TRBV7-9 and J usage is TRBJ2-3, with D uncertain. Looked up from germline, CDR1 is SEHNR and CDR2 is FQNEAQ (reference sequence). The CDR3 runs 14 residues. V was clipped by 5 bases and J by 2 bases, with 11 bases between them. DNA for the CDR3: TGTGCCAGCAGCCCTGACTCCGTCACAGATACGCAGTATTTT. The encoded protein is CASSPDSVTDTQYF.

This clone was recorded a few times. This chain uses TRBV18 with TRBJ2-7, with 10 bases lining up with TRBD1. Germline values: CDR1 KGHSH, CDR2 LQKENI. The CDR3 is made up of 16 amino acids. The junction had 12 bases not matched to a gene; V was cut back by 3 bases and J by 7 bases. The CDR3 region is CASSPTDRGQGWEQYF. The CDR3, as DNA: TGTGCCAGCTCACCCACCGACAGGGGGCAAGGGTGGGAGCAGTACTTC.

V gene TRBV18 combines with J gene TRBJ1-1; a weak D match, TRBD1 (5 bases). CDR1 and CDR2 (germline): KGHSH, LQKENI. With 2 bases removed from V and 4 bases from J, the gap between germline ends came to 14 bases. The CDR3 is made up of 15 amino acids. The chain's CDR3 is CASSPSGAGGTEAFF. The CDR3 DNA reads TGTGCCAGCTCACCAAGTGGGGCGGGGGGCACTGAAGCTTTCTTT.

V and J are TRBV4-2 and TRBJ2-1, with 9 bases fitting TRBD2. Trimming took 1 base from V and 6 from J; bases not matched to a gene: 4. This CDR3 spans 15 amino acids. Per germline, CDR1 LGHNA and CDR2 YNFKEQ. This CDR3 is CASSQVQAGGNEQFF. In nucleotides, the CDR3 is TGTGCCAGCAGCCAAGTTCAAGCGGGAGGCAATGAGCAGTTCTTC.

CDR3 loop: CAISESMAASGYNEQFF. CDR3 sequence (DNA): TGTGCCATCAGTGAGTCGATGGCGGCTAGCGGTTACAATGAGCAGTTCTTC. The gene calls are TRBV10-3 and TRBJ2-1; 7 nucleotides align to TRBD2. Losses at the gene ends were 0 bases for V and 4 bases for J; bases not matched to a gene: 9. The CDR3 has 17 residues. CDR1 ENHRY and CDR2 SYGVKD come from the germline V gene.

CDR3 residues: CAWRVTLNTEAFF. The CDR3, as DNA: TGTGCCTGGAGGGTTACACTGAACACTGAAGCTTTCTTT. The chain recombines TRBV30 with TRBJ1-1; the D is unclear. The CDR3 loop spans 13 amino acids. The germline V and J ends were trimmed by 3 bases and 0 bases, with 8 bases remaining between them. Germline V CDR1 and CDR2: GTSNPN, SVGIG (reference sequence).

J is TRBJ2-2 and V is TRBV5-1; tentatively, D is TRBD1 (5 bases). V was pared by 5 bases and J by 0 bases, with 14 bases between. The CDR3 is 16 amino acids. CDR1 and CDR2 from the germline V gene are SGHRS and YFSETQ. The CDR3 nucleotides are TGCGCCAGCAGTCTGTGGACAAGTTCGAACACCGGGGAGCTGTTTTTT. Residues: CASSLWTSSNTGELFF.

The chain uses TRBV12-5 and TRBJ2-7; 8 nucleotides match TRBD2. Germline lookup yields CDR1 LGHNT and CDR2 FRNRAP. CDR3 size: 16 residues. Trimming cost V 2 bases and J 6 bases; bases outside gene matches: 12. Written as DNA, the CDR3 is TGTGCTAGTGGTTTGTTCTTCGAGCGGGAGCTGGGCGAGCAGTACTTC. It encodes CASGLFFERELGEQYF.

The chain has TRBV29-1 and TRBJ1-6, with a tentative D call TRBD1 (6 bases). V lost 6 bases to trimming and J lost 10 bases, with 16 bases between them. Looked up from germline, CDR1 is SQVTM and CDR2 is ANQGSEA. The CDR3 is made up of 13 amino acids. DNA of the CDR3: TGCAGCGTCAGTCCACAGGGTGGCTCACCCCTCCACTTT. Amino acid sequence: CSVSPQGGSPLHF.

The gene calls are TRBV7-2 and TRBJ1-2, with D unclear. Germline V lookup: CDR1 SGHTA, CDR2 FQGNSA. V dropped 1 base and J dropped 5 bases, with 14 bases sitting between them. This CDR3 comprises 15 residues. CDR3 in DNA: TGTGCCAGCAGCTTAGAAGTGGGATCGGGGTATGGCTACACCTTC. Protein sequence: CASSLEVGSGYGYTF. The whole variable domain, filled in from reference TRBV7-2 and TRBJ1-2, reads GAGVSQSPSNKVTEKGKDVELRCDPISGHTALYWYRQSLGQGLEFLIYFQGNSAPDKSGLPSDRFSAERTGGSVSTLTIQRTQQEDSAVYLCASSLEVGSGYGYTFGSGTRLTVV.

The chain uses TRBV7-6 and TRBJ2-2; 7 positions match TRBD2. This CDR3 region has 17 residues. CDR1 and CDR2 from the germline V gene are SGHVS and FNYEAQ. The J segment lost 2 bases and the V segment lost 1 base, leaving 7 bases of the junction unmatched. CDR3 nucleotide sequence: TGTGCCAGCAGCTTAGGAGTTGCTAGCGGAAACACCGGGGAGCTGTTTTTT. Its protein is CASSLGVASGNTGELFF.

V and J are TRBV29-1 and TRBJ2-7; tentative D call: TRBD2 (6 bases). Per the germline V gene, CDR1 is SQVTM and CDR2 is ANQGSEA. The CDR3 sequence is 15 residues long. Trimming took off 0 bases at V and 6 bases at J, with 18 bases between the two ends. DNA of the CDR3: TGCAGCGTTGAAGACGGCGGGTCGGGAGTTAGCGAGCAGTACTTC. It is translated as CSVEDGGSGVSEQYF.

The chain links TRBV7-2 to TRBJ1-3; D ambiguous. V lost 5 bases and J 0 bases, leaving 11 bases between the germline ends. Germline V gene data show CDR1 as SGHTA and CDR2 as FQGNSA. CDR3 length: 15 amino acids. The CDR3 nucleotides are TGTGCCAGCAGCCGTTGGGCGGGCTCTGGAAACACCATATATTTT. This encodes CASSRWAGSGNTIYF. Drawing the rest from reference TRBV7-2 and TRBJ1-3, the complete variable domain is GAGVSQSPSNKVTEKGKDVELRCDPISGHTALYWYRQSLGQGLEFLIYFQGNSAPDKSGLPSDRFSAERTGGSVSTLTIQRTQQEDSAVYLCASSRWAGSGNTIYFGEGSWLTVV.

J is TRBJ2-5 and V is TRBV7-8, with a weak D call TRBD2 (7 bases). V was trimmed by 5 bases and J by 4 bases, leaving 14 bases between them. Germline V CDR1 and CDR2: SGHVS, FQNEAQ. The CDR3 runs to 14 residues. The CDR3, as DNA: TGTGCCAGCAGCCCCGAGGGAGGGGGAGAGACCCAGTACTTC. Amino acid sequence: CASSPEGGGETQYF. The complete variable domain, with remaining parts taken from reference TRBV7-8 and TRBJ2-5, reads GAGVSQSPRYKVAKRGQDVALRCDPISGHVSLFWYQQALGQGPEFLTYFQNEAQLDKSGLPSDRFFAERPEGSVSTLKIQRTQQEDSAVYLCASSPEGGGETQYFGPGTRLLVL.

The rearrangement joins TRBV6-5 to TRBJ2-7; 9 bases fit TRBD1. CDR1 and CDR2 from the germline V gene are MNHEY and SVGAGI. The CDR3 covers 16 residues. The J segment lost 5 bases and the V segment lost 3 bases, leaving 11 bases of the junction unmatched. Here the CDR3 reads CASSYISGQGSHEQYF. CDR3 DNA: TGTGCCAGCAGTTATATTTCGGGACAGGGCTCACACGAGCAGTACTTC.

The chain has TRBV3-1 (or the pseudogene TRBV3-2) and TRBJ2-5; 9 nucleotides align to TRBD2. The V segment lost 3 bases and the J segment 13 bases; nucleotides outside the gene matches: 12. Germline values: CDR1 LGHDT, CDR2 YNNKEL (reference sequence). The CDR3 is 14 residues long. The CDR3 DNA is TGTGCCAGCAGCCAGGTAGCGGGGGACTCAACAAGGTACTTC. Encoded protein: CASSQVAGDSTRYF.

This chain joins TRBV7-2 and TRBJ2-3; tentatively, D is TRBD2 (6 bases). Trimming stripped 1 base from V and 3 bases from J, with 8 bases between. Germline V gene sequence: CDR1 SGHTA, CDR2 FQGNSA. The CDR3 length is 14 residues. Here the CDR3 reads CASSLVLATDTQYF. The CDR3 region has the DNA TGTGCCAGCAGCTTAGTACTAGCAACAGATACGCAGTATTTT. Combining the CDR3 with reference TRBV7-2 and TRBJ2-3 gives the whole variable domain GAGVSQSPSNKVTEKGKDVELRCDPISGHTALYWYRQSLGQGLEFLIYFQGNSAPDKSGLPSDRFSAERTGGSVSTLTIQRTQQEDSAVYLCASSLVLATDTQYFGPGTRLTVL.

CDR3: CASSDVGGGPTEQFF. CDR3 bases: TGTGCCAGCAGTGACGTGGGCGGGGGGCCGACTGAGCAGTTCTTC. The V and J genes are TRBV6-4 and TRBJ2-1; 8 bases fit TRBD2. Unmatched junction bases numbered 9, after V lost 2 bases and J lost 9 bases. The CDR3 sequence is 15 residues long. The germline V gene encodes CDR1 MRHNA and CDR2 SNTAGT.

The chain links TRBV7-2 to TRBJ2-1, with TRBD2 identical over 9 bases. This CDR3 region has 18 residues. Per the germline V gene, CDR1 is SGHTA and CDR2 is FQGNSA. The junction had 13 bases not matched to a gene; V was cut back by 6 bases and J by 1 base. This chain's CDR3 is CASRRMGLAGGSYNEQFF. The CDR3 nucleotides read TGTGCCAGCAGAAGAATGGGACTGGCGGGAGGGTCCTACAATGAGCAGTTCTTC. Full variable domain (rest looked up from reference TRBV7-2 and TRBJ2-1): GAGVSQSPSNKVTEKGKDVELRCDPISGHTALYWYRQSLGQGLEFLIYFQGNSAPDKSGLPSDRFSAERTGGSVSTLTIQRTQQEDSAVYLCASRRMGLAGGSYNEQFFGPGTRLTVL.